This T cell receptor beta chain was sequenced during a study of beta chain features in type 1 diabetes. It was via CD45RO/CCR7/CD25/CD127/CD95/CD27 that CD4+ naive, central memory, regulatory and stem cell-like memory cells were sorted. Each population that was sorted was more than 98% pure. Isolated RNA was reverse transcribed in full, so expressed TCRB transcripts were sequenced. Naive, central memory and regulatory T cell samples yielded about 4 million reads on average. TCRdb's table, derived via immunoSEQ multiplex PCR, lists solely in-frame clones and lacks some. The sample has about 470,000 clones; approximately 30% are singletons. On this clone: Antigen unknown.

Trimming stripped 5 bases from V and 4 bases from J, with 18 bases between. Germline V lookup: CDR1 SGHVS, CDR2 FNYEAQ. The CDR3 loop spans 15 amino acids. Study results and limitations: Sequencing from cDNA could over-represent high-TCR-expressing cells.

This receptor was identified in a man aged 18 to 29 in good health. The genes are TRBV7-6 and TRBJ2-7; weak D call: TRBD1 (6 bases). The specimen was naive CD4+ T cells from blood. DNA for the CDR3: TGTGCCAGCAGCCTGACGGGGCAGGGGTGGTACGAGCAGTACTTC. Its protein product is CASSLTGQGWYEQYF. Together with reference TRBV7-6 and TRBJ2-7, the CDR3 gives the full variable domain: GAGVSQSPRYKVTKRGQDVALRCDPISGHVSLYWYRQALGQGPEFLTYFNYEAQQDKSGLPNDRFSAERPEGSISTLTIQRTEQRDSAMYRCASSLTGQGWYEQYFGPGTRLTVT.